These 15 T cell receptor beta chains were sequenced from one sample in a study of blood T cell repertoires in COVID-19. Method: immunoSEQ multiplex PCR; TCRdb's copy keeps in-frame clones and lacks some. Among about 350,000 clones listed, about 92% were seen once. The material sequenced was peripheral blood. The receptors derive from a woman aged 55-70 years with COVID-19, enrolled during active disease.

The CDR3 reads CASTSRGRSSYEQYF. Here the CDR3 DNA reads TGTGCCAGCACAAGCAGGGGCCGTAGCTCCTACGAGCAGTACTTC. The chain links TRBV7-8 to TRBJ2-7, with a weak D call TRBD1 (6 bases). Germline V gene sequence: CDR1 SGHVS, CDR2 FQNEAQ. Trimming stripped 7 bases from V and 0 bases from J, with 16 bases between. The length of the CDR3 is 15 residues.

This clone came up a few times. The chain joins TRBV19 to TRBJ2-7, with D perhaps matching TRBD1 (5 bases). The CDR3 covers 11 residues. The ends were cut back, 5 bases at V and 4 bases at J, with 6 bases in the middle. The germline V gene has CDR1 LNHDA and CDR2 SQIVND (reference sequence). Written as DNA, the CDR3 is TGTGCCAGTAGTGACAGTTACGAGCAGTACTTC. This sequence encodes CASSDSYEQYF. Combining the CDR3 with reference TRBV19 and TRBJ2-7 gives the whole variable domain DGGITQSPKYLFRKEGQNVTLSCEQNLNHDAMYWYRQDPGQGLRLIYYSQIVNDFQKGDIAEGYSVSREKKESFPLTVTSAQKNPTAFYLCASSDSYEQYFGPGTRLTVT.

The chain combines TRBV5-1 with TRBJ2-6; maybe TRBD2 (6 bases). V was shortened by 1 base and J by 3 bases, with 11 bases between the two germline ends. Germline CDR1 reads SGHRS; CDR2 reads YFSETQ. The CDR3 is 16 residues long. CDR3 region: CASSLIAGLGANVLTF. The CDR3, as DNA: TGCGCCAGCAGCTTGATTGCGGGGCTTGGGGCCAACGTCCTGACTTTC. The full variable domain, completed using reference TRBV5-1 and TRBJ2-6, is KAGVTQTPRYLIKTRGQQVTLSCSPISGHRSVSWYQQTPGQGLQFLFEYFSETQRNKGNFPGRFSGRQFSNSRSEMNVSTLELGDSALYLCASSLIAGLGANVLTFGAGSRLTVL.

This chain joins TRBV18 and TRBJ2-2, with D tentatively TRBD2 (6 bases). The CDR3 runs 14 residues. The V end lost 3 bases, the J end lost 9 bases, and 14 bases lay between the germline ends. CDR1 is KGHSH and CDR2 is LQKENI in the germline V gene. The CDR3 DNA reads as TGTGCCAGCTCACCTGGGACGGGGACTCGGGAGCTGTTTTTT. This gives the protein CASSPGTGTRELFF.

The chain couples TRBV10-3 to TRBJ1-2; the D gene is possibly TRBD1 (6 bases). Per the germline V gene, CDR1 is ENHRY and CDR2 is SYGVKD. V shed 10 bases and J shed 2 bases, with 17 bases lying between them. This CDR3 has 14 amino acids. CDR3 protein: CATWGGPLNYGYTF. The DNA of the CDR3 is TGTGCCACCTGGGGGGGCCCGCTAAACTATGGCTACACCTTC.

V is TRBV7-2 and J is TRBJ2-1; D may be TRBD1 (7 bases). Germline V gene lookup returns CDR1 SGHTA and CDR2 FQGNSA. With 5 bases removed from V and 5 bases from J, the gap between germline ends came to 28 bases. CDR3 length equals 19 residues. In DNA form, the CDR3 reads TGTGCCAGCAGCCTGCTGACAGGGAGGAATCCAAAACAAGACAATGAGCAGTTCTTC. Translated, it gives CASSLLTGRNPKQDNEQFF.

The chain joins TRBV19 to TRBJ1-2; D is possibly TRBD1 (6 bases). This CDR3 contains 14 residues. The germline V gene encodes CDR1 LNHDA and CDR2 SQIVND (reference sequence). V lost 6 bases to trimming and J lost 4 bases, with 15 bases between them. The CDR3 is CASRGGPPIYGYTF. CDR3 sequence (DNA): TGTGCCAGTAGAGGGGGACCTCCTATCTATGGCTACACCTTC. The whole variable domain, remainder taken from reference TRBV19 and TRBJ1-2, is DGGITQSPKYLFRKEGQNVTLSCEQNLNHDAMYWYRQDPGQGLRLIYYSQIVNDFQKGDIAEGYSVSREKKESFPLTVTSAQKNPTAFYLCASRGGPPIYGYTFGSGTRLTVV.

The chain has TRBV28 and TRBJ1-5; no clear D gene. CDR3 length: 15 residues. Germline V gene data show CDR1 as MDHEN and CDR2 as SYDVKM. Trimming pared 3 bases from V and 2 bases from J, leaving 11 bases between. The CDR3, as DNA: TGTGCCAGCAGTTTCCACCTGGCGGGCAATCAGCCCCAGCATTTT. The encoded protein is CASSFHLAGNQPQHF.

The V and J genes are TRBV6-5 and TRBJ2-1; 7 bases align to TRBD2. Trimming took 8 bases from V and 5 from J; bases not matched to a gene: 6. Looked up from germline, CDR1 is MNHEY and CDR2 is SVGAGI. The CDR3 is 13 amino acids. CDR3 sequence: CASRLAIHNEQFF. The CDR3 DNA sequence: TGTGCCAGCCGACTAGCAATCCACAATGAGCAGTTCTTC.

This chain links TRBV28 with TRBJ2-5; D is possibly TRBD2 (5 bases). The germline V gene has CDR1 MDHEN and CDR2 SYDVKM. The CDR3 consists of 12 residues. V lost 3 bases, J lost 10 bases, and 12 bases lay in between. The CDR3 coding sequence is TGTGCCAGCAGTTTGAACAGCCGGGACCAGTACTTC. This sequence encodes CASSLNSRDQYF.

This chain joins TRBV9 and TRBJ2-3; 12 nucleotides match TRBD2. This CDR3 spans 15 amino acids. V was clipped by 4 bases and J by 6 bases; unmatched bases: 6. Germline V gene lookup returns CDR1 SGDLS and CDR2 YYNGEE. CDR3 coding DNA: TGTGCCAGCAGCCCCAGGACTAGCGGGGCTGATACGCAGTATTTT. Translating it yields CASSPRTSGADTQYF.

The CDR3 DNA reads as TGTGCCAGCAGTTTGCGTTCACTAGCCAAAAACATTCAGTACTTC. Residues: CASSLRSLAKNIQYF. V and J are TRBV27 and TRBJ2-4, with D unclear. The CDR3 sequence is 15 residues long. The germline gives CDR1 MNHEY, CDR2 SMNVEV (reference sequence). V was trimmed by 3 bases and J by 0 bases, leaving 9 bases between them.

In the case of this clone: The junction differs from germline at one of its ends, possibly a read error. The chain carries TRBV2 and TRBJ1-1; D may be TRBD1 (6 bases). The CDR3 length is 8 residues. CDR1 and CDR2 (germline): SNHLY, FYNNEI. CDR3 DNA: TGTGCCAGCAGGGACAGTGACTTT. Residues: CASRDSDF.

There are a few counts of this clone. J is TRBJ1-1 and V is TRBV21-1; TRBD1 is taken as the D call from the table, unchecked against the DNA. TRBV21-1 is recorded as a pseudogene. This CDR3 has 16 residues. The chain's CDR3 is CASSNWRQGVVAEAFF. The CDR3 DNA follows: TGTGCCAGCAGCAACTGGAGACAGGGGGTAGTAGCTGAAGCTTTCTTT.

The CDR3 DNA reads as TGTGCCAGTAGCCCGACAGGGGCCGTTGGCTACACCTTC. It translates to CASSPTGAVGYTF. The chain couples TRBV19 to TRBJ1-2; 8 nucleotides align to TRBD1. There are 13 residues in the CDR3. Trimming at V came to 6 bases and at J to 7 bases, leaving 7 bases not matched to a gene. CDR1 and CDR2 (germline): LNHDA, SQIVND (reference sequence). Full variable domain (outside the CDR3, taken from reference TRBV19 and TRBJ1-2): DGGITQSPKYLFRKEGQNVTLSCEQNLNHDAMYWYRQDPGQGLRLIYYSQIVNDFQKGDIAEGYSVSREKKESFPLTVTSAQKNPTAFYLCASSPTGAVGYTFGSGTRLTVV.